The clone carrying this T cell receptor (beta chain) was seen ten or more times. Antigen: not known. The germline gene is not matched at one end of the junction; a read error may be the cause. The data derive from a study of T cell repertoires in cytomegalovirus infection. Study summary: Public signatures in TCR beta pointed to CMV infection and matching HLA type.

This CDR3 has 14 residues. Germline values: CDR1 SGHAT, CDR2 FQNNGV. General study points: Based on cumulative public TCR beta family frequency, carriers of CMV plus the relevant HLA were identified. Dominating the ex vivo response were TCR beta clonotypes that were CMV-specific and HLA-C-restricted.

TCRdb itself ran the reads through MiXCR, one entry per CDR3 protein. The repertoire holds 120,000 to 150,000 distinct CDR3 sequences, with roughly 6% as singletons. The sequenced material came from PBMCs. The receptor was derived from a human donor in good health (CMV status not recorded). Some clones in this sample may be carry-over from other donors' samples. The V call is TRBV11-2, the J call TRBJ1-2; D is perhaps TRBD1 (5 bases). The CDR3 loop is CASSVGGTSSLLLF. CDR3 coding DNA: TGTGCCAGCAGCGTGGGCGGGACGTCCTCCCTGCTCCTCTTC.